One T cell receptor beta chain is described in this entry. The antigen it binds to is not known. No base-level quality is on record; no much larger clone is a single base apart. This specimen belongs to a study of blood T cell repertoires in COVID-19 (TCRdb year 2020). As for the study more broadly: Samples from collaborators originated in the United States, Italy and Spain and spanned both the acute and convalescent phases of COVID-19. Samples were obtained from the ongoing ImmuneRACE study (first 160 participants) and from over 1,000 subjects provided by 6 global collaborators. The prospective study material was composed of cDNA or gDNA derived from T cells, B-cell-depleted T cells, or PBMCs. The repertoires were released in a freely available public database intended as a resource for research on the immune response to SARS-CoV-2. Where available, HLA class I and class II types were obtained from metadata supplied by the sample provider rather than from assay-based typing. Nearly every sample came with metadata listing a de-identified subject ID, COVID-19 status, age in years and sex. Subjects who had been exposed to COVID-19, were actively infected with it, or had recovered from it provided the deeply sampled blood TCRbeta repertoires that made up the dataset.

A second Seattle source provided samples from volunteer blood donors who had recovered from COVID-19. Whole blood was collected in K2EDTA tubes by collaborating institutions according to the institutions' own protocols. For TCRbeta analysis, collaborators shipped samples as frozen whole blood, isolated PBMCs, or DNA extracted from either of those sample types. CDR1 and CDR2 were assigned from the germline V gene (reference sequence) as MNHEY and SMNVEV. Measured from the cysteine to the phenylalanine, the CDR3 is 16 residues long. Left in the record is the CDR3 DNA by itself, 48 bases read in frame from the first base. Compared with germline, V lacks 2 bases and J lacks 0 bases; bases without a gene match: 3. What the authors observed across the whole study: The quantity of clinical and demographic metadata differed by source and by participant and was supplied without curation.

TCRbeta CDR3 regions were amplified from genomic DNA by means of the immunoSEQ Assay, a bias-controlled multiplex PCR. On the authors' methods: The number of nucleated cells in each sample was estimated by amplification of reference gene primers within the assay. Sequence reads were collapsed and filtered to measure the absolute abundance of every unique TCRbeta CDR3 rearrangement. Productive Simpson clonality was computed per sample as the square root of Simpson's diversity index over productive rearrangements. In its TCRdb copy, this immuneACCESS table keeps in-frame sequences only and misses some clones. Where compared with another copy, unresolved V genes explain less than half of these, and the others have no known cause. That table is the source of V, J and clone size, and D and trimming were worked out from the DNA. The sample records roughly 150,000 clones, about 88% of which are singletons. Around 2.1% of the sample belongs to the ten largest clones.

The sequencing sample was made of peripheral blood. The TCR comes from a man in his fifties who had recovered from COVID-19. Rearrangement joined TRBV27 to TRBJ2-2; TRBD1 lines up with 7 middle nucleotides. The CDR3 corresponds to CASSLAGTANTGELFF. The DNA sequence reads TGTGCCAGCAGTTTAGCCGGGACAGCGAACACCGGGGAGCTGTTTTTT.